This T cell receptor (beta chain) was profiled in a study of T cells in Graves' hyperthyroidism and ophthalmopathy. What was amplified from RNA transcripts were TCR beta CDR3 regions. RT-PCR in the first round (using the HTBI primer set) targeted the TCR CDR3. TCRdb ran MiXCR on the multiplex PCR reads and lists one entry per CDR3 protein. This table holds about 700,000 distinct CDR3 sequences, roughly 15% found once. Recently diagnosed hyperthyroidism of less than 2 months' duration affected patients aged 18 to 65. PBMCs were derived from approximately 10 ml fresh peripheral blood. The study's findings and limits: Most clonotypes expanded in thyroid above 0.001 were likewise present in blood. Stable hyperthyroidism and ophthalmopathy were separated using 13 V-J signatures.

As for this clonotype: No antigen is known for it.

CDR3 length: 19 residues. The germline V gene encodes CDR1 MDHEN and CDR2 SYDVKM. The ends were cut back, 4 bases at V and 0 bases at J, with 23 bases in the middle. The sequencing sample was made of blood. This receptor was obtained from a woman younger than 30 with Graves' hyperthyroidism. The gene calls are TRBV28 and TRBJ2-3, with D maybe TRBD2 (6 bases). This CDR3 reads CASSSGRKGLLLSTDTQYF. Written as DNA, the CDR3 is TGTGCCAGCAGTTCGGGACGGAAGGGACTGCTCCTGAGCACAGATACGCAGTATTTT.